This entry lists 30 T cell receptor beta chains sequenced from one sample in a study of identical twins. One entry per CDR3 protein, called by TCRdb with MiXCR from the 5' RACE reads. The sample yields hundreds of thousands of distinct CDR3 sequences, over 9% seen once. This sample also belongs to another study, concerning yellow fever vaccine responses in identical twins.

The sequenced sample consisted of PBMCs. The receptors were gathered from a woman between 18 and 29 years old in good health.

The gene calls are TRBV7-2 and TRBJ2-5; tentative D call: TRBD2 (5 bases). CDR3 size: 14 residues. Trimming shortened V by 6 bases and J by 1 base, and 12 bases separated the two germline ends. Germline V CDR1 and CDR2: SGHTA, FQGNSA. The CDR3 sequence is CASRRTGSQETQYF. The CDR3, as DNA: TGTGCCAGCAGACGAACGGGGTCCCAAGAGACCCAGTACTTC.

A few counts support this clonotype. V gene TRBV6-1 combines with J gene TRBJ2-5; maybe TRBD2 (5 bases). Trimming left V 0 bases short and J 1 base short, with 9 bases between. The V gene's germline CDR1 is MNHNS and CDR2 SASEGT. The CDR3 is 15 residues long. The chain's CDR3 is CASSEARAVQETQYF. For the CDR3, the DNA is TGTGCCAGCAGTGAAGCGCGGGCAGTCCAAGAGACCCAGTACTTC.

This clonotype was seen a handful of times. Here the CDR3 DNA reads TGTGCCAGCGCCCGACCAAGGACAGGGGTCGGGGAGCTGTTTTTT. It translates to CASARPRTGVGELFF. This chain links TRBV2 with TRBJ2-2; 9 bases align to TRBD1. The CDR3 consists of 15 residues. V trimming: 8 bases; J trimming: 7 bases; junction bases outside the gene matches: 11. Germline V gene data show CDR1 as SNHLY and CDR2 as FYNNEI.

The table lists this clonotype with a few counts. This chain connects TRBV6-1 to TRBJ1-2, with D possibly being TRBD1 (5 bases). CDR3 size: 13 residues. CDR1 is MNHNS, CDR2 SASEGT, per germline. V was shortened by 8 bases and J by 3 bases, with 13 bases between the two germline ends. CDR3 DNA: TGTGCCAGCGGCTCCCGGGGCTACTATGGCTACACCTTC. Protein: CASGSRGYYGYTF.

The gene calls are TRBV15 and TRBJ2-3, with 7 bases matching TRBD2. Germline CDR1 and CDR2: LNHNV and YYDKDF (reference sequence). The length of the CDR3 is 15 residues. The J segment lost 2 bases and the V segment lost 1 base, leaving 3 bases of the junction unmatched. The CDR3 sequence is CATSRGLAVTDTQYF. The CDR3 DNA sequence: TGTGCCACCAGCAGAGGTCTAGCGGTCACAGATACGCAGTATTTT.

This clonotype was counted at least ten times. The chain links TRBV6-1 to TRBJ2-3, with TRBD2 matching over 15 bases. With V trimmed by 5 bases and J by 6 bases, 6 bases remained unmatched. Germline V gene lookup returns CDR1 MNHNS and CDR2 SASEGT. The CDR3 has 16 amino acids. In DNA, the CDR3 is TGTGCCAGCAGTCCTGGACTAGCGGGAGGGAAGGATACGCAGTATTTT. Residues: CASSPGLAGGKDTQYF.

The J gene is TRBJ2-2, the V gene TRBV4-2, with D tentatively TRBD1 (5 bases). Trimming removed 0 bases from V and 4 bases from J, with 9 bases in between. Looked up from germline, CDR1 is LGHNA and CDR2 is YNFKEQ. This CDR3 has 15 residues. The CDR3 DNA sequence: TGTGCCAGCAGCCAAGATCGACAGAGCACCGGGGAGCTGTTTTTT. Translated, it gives CASSQDRQSTGELFF.

This clonotype was seen a handful of times. The chain joins TRBV7-6 to TRBJ1-4; D is possibly TRBD1 (6 bases). Germline lookup yields CDR1 SGHVS and CDR2 FNYEAQ. The CDR3 extends over 14 amino acids. The V and J ends lost 1 base and 7 bases respectively, with 10 bases between them. CDR3: CASSLVRGGEKLFF. CDR3 sequence (DNA): TGTGCCAGCAGCTTAGTCAGGGGAGGTGAAAAACTGTTTTTT.

CDR3 in DNA: TGTGCCAGCAGCTTGGTTGGGGGAAGCGTGCCAGATACGCAGTATTTT. Its protein product is CASSLVGGSVPDTQYF. The rearrangement uses TRBV5-4 and TRBJ2-3; D could derive from TRBD1 or TRBD2 (5 bases each). The CDR3 has 16 amino acids. V lost 0 bases and J lost 4, with 15 bases in between. Germline V gene lookup returns CDR1 SGHNT and CDR2 YYREEE (reference sequence).

Many counts were recorded for this clonotype. The rearrangement uses TRBV5-1 and TRBJ1-2; D is possibly TRBD1 (5 bases). This CDR3 spans 15 amino acids. V dropped 0 bases and J dropped 5 bases, with 14 bases sitting between them. Per germline, CDR1 SGHRS and CDR2 YFSETQ. Here the CDR3 reads CASSLESDGGYGYTF. The CDR3 bases are TGCGCCAGCAGCTTGGAGTCGGATGGGGGATATGGCTACACCTTC.

CDR3 sequence: CASSLWGPSGSSYNEQFF. Here the CDR3 DNA reads TGTGCCAGCAGCTTATGGGGGCCTAGCGGGAGTTCCTACAATGAGCAGTTCTTC. This chain links TRBV7-6 with TRBJ2-1, with 10 bases that match TRBD2. Looked up from germline, CDR1 is SGHVS and CDR2 is FNYEAQ. Trimming took 2 bases from V and 1 from J; bases not matched to a gene: 8. This CDR3 spans 18 amino acids.

The chain recombines TRBV12-3 or TRBV12-4 with TRBJ1-2; 8 positions match TRBD1. V was pared by 6 bases and J by 7 bases, with 10 bases of the junction left unmatched. The CDR3 covers 14 residues. CDR3 region: CASSGLDRGGGYTF. The CDR3 DNA sequence: TGTGCCAGCAGCGGCCTCGACAGGGGAGGTGGCTACACCTTC.

This chain connects TRBV5-5 to TRBJ1-2; D is ambiguous. CDR1 and CDR2 (germline): SGHKS, YYEKEE (reference sequence). The ends were cut back, 4 bases at V and 4 bases at J, with 8 bases in the middle. The CDR3 extends over 12 amino acids. CDR3 sequence reads: CASSTPGYGYTF. CDR3 sequence (DNA): TGTGCCAGCAGCACCCCGGGCTATGGCTACACCTTC.

The chain uses TRBV20-1 and TRBJ2-7, with a weak D call TRBD2 (5 bases). Trimming shortened V by 4 bases and J by 7 bases, and 23 bases separated the two germline ends. In germline, CDR1 is DFQATT, CDR2 SNEGSKA (reference sequence). The CDR3 spans 15 residues. The CDR3 loop reads CSATPTSDPRGEQYF. CDR3 bases: TGCAGTGCTACACCGACCAGTGACCCCCGCGGGGAGCAGTACTTC.

At least ten counts were recorded for this clonotype. The chain combines TRBV15 with TRBJ1-1, with D unresolved. Looked up from germline, CDR1 is LNHNV and CDR2 is YYDKDF (reference sequence). V was trimmed by 0 bases and J by 2 bases, leaving 10 bases between them. This CDR3 has 15 residues. CDR3 amino acids: CATSRDSGPNTEAFF. CDR3 DNA sequence: TGTGCCACCAGCAGAGATTCTGGACCTAACACTGAAGCTTTCTTT.

The chain uses TRBV20-1 and TRBJ1-2; 7 bases are a match to TRBD1. CDR3 size: 12 residues. CDR1 DFQATT and CDR2 SNEGSKA come from the germline V gene (reference sequence). V was pared by 8 bases and J by 4 bases, with 7 bases of the junction left unmatched. The CDR3 loop is CSRPQGVYGYTF. In nucleotides, the CDR3 is TGCAGTCGTCCTCAGGGGGTCTATGGCTACACCTTC.

The CDR3 region is CASRDRTLDEQYV. The CDR3 DNA reads as TGTGCCAGCAGGGACCGGACCTTGGACGAGCAGTACGTC. The rearrangement uses TRBV6-2 or TRBV6-3 and TRBJ2-7; unclear D gene. Germline CDR1 reads MNHEY; CDR2 reads SVGEGT. CDR3 length: 13 amino acids. V gave up 6 bases and J gave up 5 bases, with 14 bases separating them.

V gene TRBV5-6 combines with J gene TRBJ2-7, with no clear D. Germline-derived CDR1 and CDR2 are SGHDT and YYEEEE. Trimming removed 1 base at V and 2 bases at J, with 7 bases between. This CDR3 contains 13 residues. For the CDR3, the DNA is TGTGCCAGCAGCTTGACTACAACCTACGAGCAGTACTTC. Translation: CASSLTTTYEQYF.

The V gene is TRBV12-3 or TRBV12-4, the J gene TRBJ1-3; tentatively, D is TRBD1 (5 bases). V was pared by 2 bases and J by 7 bases, with 9 bases between. This CDR3 has 13 amino acids. The CDR3 sequence: CASSLKGANTIYF. In DNA, the CDR3 is TGTGCCAGCAGTTTAAAAGGGGCGAACACCATATATTTT.

This clonotype was counted only a few times. V and J are TRBV12-3 or TRBV12-4 and TRBJ1-5; D is unclear. CDR3 length: 12 amino acids. Trimming removed 6 bases at V and 5 bases at J, with 8 bases between. CDR3 bases: TGTGCCAGCAGCATAATGGATCAGCCCCAGCATTTT. This gives the protein CASSIMDQPQHF.

This clonotype was found many times. J is TRBJ2-3 and V is TRBV7-2; a weak D match, TRBD2 (6 bases). The CDR3 runs 13 residues. The germline CDR1 and CDR2 sequences are SGHTA and FQGNSA. Trimming took 5 bases from V and 8 from J, leaving 14 bases between them. Written as DNA, the CDR3 is TGTGCCAGCAGCGCCTACGGGACTCCTACGCAGTATTTT. It is translated as CASSAYGTPTQYF.

This clonotype was detected a few times. J is TRBJ1-3 and V is TRBV12-3 or TRBV12-4; 10 bases map to TRBD1. With V trimmed by 4 bases and J by 3 bases, 9 bases remained unmatched. This CDR3 has 17 amino acids. The CDR3: CASSWDDRGPGGNTIYF. CDR3 nucleotide sequence: TGTGCCAGCAGTTGGGATGACAGGGGGCCAGGTGGAAACACCATATATTTT.

This clonotype has a single count. The V gene is TRBV10-3, the J gene TRBJ2-5, with 7 positions matching TRBD1. Per germline, CDR1 ENHRY and CDR2 SYGVKD. With V trimmed by 10 bases and J by 5 bases, 13 bases remained unmatched. The CDR3 runs 14 residues. CDR3 amino acids: CATETGVNRETQYF. The CDR3 DNA reads as TGTGCCACAGAAACAGGGGTTAATCGGGAGACCCAGTACTTC.

This clonotype was counted ten times or more. V gene TRBV12-3 or TRBV12-4 combines with J gene TRBJ1-1; D possibly corresponds to TRBD1 (5 bases). V lost 7 bases, J lost 1 base, and 10 bases lay in between. The length of the CDR3 is 13 residues. The CDR3 sequence: CASTQGPNTEAFF. The CDR3, as DNA: TGTGCCAGCACCCAGGGCCCGAACACTGAAGCTTTCTTT.

This clonotype was observed a few times. The rearrangement links TRBV6-1 to TRBJ2-1, with 10 bases matching TRBD2. The germline CDR1 and CDR2 sequences are MNHNS and SASEGT. The CDR3 consists of 14 residues. With V trimmed by 9 bases and J by 7 bases, 9 bases remained unmatched. The CDR3 region has the DNA TGTGCCAGTGGGAGCGGGAGGGCCCTGAATGAGCAGTTCTTC. This codes for CASGSGRALNEQFF.

This chain connects TRBV14 to TRBJ2-1; D is ambiguous. The CDR3 is 15 residues long. The V and J ends lost 2 bases and 10 bases respectively, with 18 bases between them. Per germline, CDR1 SGHDN and CDR2 FVKESK. CDR3 loop: CASSQPRALGREQFF. Written as DNA, the CDR3 is TGTGCCAGCAGCCAACCTAGGGCCTTGGGTCGGGAGCAGTTCTTC.

The chain links TRBV5-1 to TRBJ2-7, with D maybe TRBD2 (5 bases). CDR1 SGHRS and CDR2 YFSETQ come from the germline V gene. The CDR3 has 14 residues. Between the trimmed V and J ends, which lost 5 bases and 4 bases, there was a span of 16 bases. The CDR3 bases are TGCGCCAGCAGTCTCCAAGCGGAGCCATACGAGCAGTACTTC. Its translation is CASSLQAEPYEQYF.

The rearrangement joins TRBV24-1 to TRBJ1-2; 9 positions agree with TRBD1. Trimming took 9 bases from V and 8 from J; bases not matched to a gene: 9. The CDR3 covers 13 residues. The germline CDR1 and CDR2 sequences are KGHDR and SFDVKD. CDR3 in DNA: TGTGCCACCGCCCAGAGGACAGGGGACGGCTACACCTTC. Its protein product is CATAQRTGDGYTF.

This clonotype was found many times. J is TRBJ1-2 and V is TRBV15; unclear D gene. V was clipped by 1 base and J by 0 bases, with 9 bases between them. Germline lookup yields CDR1 LNHNV and CDR2 YYDKDF (reference sequence). This CDR3 has 15 amino acids. The CDR3 protein is CATSRVAYPNYGYTF. The CDR3 DNA follows: TGTGCCACCAGCAGAGTGGCCTATCCTAACTATGGCTACACCTTC.

In this sample, this clonotype turned up a few times. The chain's CDR3 is CASSPRGGRSYNEQFF. The CDR3 coding sequence is TGTGCCAGCAGCCCCCGGGGCGGGAGATCTTACAATGAGCAGTTCTTC. The rearrangement links TRBV7-6 to TRBJ2-1; 7 bases map to TRBD2. CDR1 and CDR2 from the germline V gene are SGHVS and FNYEAQ. With 5 bases clipped from V and 4 bases from J, the junction kept 11 bases outside the gene matches. The length of the CDR3 is 16 residues.